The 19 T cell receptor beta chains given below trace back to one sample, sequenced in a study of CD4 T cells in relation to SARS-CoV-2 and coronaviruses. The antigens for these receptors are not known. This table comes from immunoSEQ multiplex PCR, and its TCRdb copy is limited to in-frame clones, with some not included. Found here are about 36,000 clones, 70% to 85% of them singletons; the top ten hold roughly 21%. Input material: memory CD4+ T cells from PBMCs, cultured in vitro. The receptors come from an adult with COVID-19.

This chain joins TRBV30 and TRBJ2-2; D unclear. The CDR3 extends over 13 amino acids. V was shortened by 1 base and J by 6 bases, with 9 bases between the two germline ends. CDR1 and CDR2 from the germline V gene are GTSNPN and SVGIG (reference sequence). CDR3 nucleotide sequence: TGTGCCTGGAGTGATACCGTCGCCGGGGAGCTGTTTTTT. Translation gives CAWSDTVAGELFF.

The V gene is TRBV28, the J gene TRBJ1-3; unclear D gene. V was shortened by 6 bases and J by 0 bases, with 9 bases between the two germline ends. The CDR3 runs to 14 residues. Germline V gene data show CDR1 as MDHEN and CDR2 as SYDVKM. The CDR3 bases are TGTGCCAGCAGCGTGGACTTCTCTGGAAACACCATATATTTT. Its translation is CASSVDFSGNTIYF.

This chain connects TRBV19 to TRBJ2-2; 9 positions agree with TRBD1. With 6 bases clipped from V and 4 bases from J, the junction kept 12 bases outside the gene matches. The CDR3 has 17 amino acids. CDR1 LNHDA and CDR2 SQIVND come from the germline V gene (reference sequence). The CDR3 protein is CASRYQGGQGFTGELFF. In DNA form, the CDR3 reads TGTGCCAGTAGATACCAAGGGGGACAGGGATTCACCGGGGAGCTGTTTTTT.

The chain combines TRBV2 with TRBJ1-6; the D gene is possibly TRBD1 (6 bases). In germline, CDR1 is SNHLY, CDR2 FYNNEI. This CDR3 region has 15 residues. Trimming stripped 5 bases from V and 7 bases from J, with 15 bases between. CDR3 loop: CASSISRDINSPLHF. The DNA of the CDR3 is TGTGCCAGCAGTATAAGCCGGGACATCAATTCACCCCTCCACTTT.

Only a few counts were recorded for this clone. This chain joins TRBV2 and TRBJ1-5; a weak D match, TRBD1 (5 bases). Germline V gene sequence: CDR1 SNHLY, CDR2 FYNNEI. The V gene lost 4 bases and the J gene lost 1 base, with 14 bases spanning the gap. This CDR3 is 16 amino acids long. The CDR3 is CASSGVARDSNQPQHF. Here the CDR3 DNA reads TGTGCCAGCAGTGGAGTCGCTCGGGACAGCAATCAGCCCCAGCATTTT.

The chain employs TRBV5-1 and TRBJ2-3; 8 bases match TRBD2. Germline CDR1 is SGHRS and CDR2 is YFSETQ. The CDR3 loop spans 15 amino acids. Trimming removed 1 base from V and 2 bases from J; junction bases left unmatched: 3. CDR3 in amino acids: CASSLPGGVTDTQYF. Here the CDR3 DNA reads TGCGCCAGCAGCTTGCCGGGAGGGGTCACAGATACGCAGTATTTT.

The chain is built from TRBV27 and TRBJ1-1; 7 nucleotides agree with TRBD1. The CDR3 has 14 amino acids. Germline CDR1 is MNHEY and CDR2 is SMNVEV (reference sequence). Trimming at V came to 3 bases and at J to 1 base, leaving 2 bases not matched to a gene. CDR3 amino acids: CASSFSGGNTEAFF. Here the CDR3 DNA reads TGTGCCAGCAGTTTCTCAGGGGGGAACACTGAAGCTTTCTTT.

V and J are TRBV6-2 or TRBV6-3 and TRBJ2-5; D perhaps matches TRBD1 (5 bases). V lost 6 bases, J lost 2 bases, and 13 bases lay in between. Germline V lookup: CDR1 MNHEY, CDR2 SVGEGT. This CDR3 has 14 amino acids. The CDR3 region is CASSPTGAQETQYF. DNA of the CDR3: TGTGCCAGCAGCCCCACAGGAGCACAAGAGACCCAGTACTTC.

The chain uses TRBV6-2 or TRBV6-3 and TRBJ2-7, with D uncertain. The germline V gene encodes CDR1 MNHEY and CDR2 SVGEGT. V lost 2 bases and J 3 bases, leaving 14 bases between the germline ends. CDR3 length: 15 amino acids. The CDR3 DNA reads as TGTGCCAGCAGTTACCTCGGCCAGGCAATCTACGAGCAGTACTTC. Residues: CASSYLGQAIYEQYF.

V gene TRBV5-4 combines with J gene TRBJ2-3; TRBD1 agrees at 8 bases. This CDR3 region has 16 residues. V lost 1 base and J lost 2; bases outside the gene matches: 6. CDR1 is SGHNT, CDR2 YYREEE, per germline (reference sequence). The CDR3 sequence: CASSLRPGGSTDTQYF. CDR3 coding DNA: TGTGCCAGCAGCTTGAGGCCAGGGGGCTCCACAGATACGCAGTATTTT.

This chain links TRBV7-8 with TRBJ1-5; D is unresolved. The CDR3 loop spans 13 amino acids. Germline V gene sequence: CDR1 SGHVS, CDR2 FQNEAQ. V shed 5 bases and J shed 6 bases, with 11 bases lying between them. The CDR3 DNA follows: TGTGCCAGCAGCCAAACGGGGTTTCAGCCCCAGCATTTT. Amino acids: CASSQTGFQPQHF.

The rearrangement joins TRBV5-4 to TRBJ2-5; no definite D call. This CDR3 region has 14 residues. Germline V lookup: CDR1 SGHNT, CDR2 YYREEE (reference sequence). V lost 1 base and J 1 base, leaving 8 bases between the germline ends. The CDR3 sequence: CASSLLGFQETQYF. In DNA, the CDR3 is TGTGCCAGCAGCTTGTTAGGGTTCCAAGAGACCCAGTACTTC.

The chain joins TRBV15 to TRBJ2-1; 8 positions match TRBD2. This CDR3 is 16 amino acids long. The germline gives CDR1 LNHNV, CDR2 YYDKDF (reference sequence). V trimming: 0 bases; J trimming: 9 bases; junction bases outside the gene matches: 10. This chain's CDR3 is CATSRDSGIGVGEQFF. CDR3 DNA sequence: TGTGCCACCAGCAGAGATAGCGGGATAGGAGTAGGTGAGCAGTTCTTC. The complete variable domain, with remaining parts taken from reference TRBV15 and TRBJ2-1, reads DAMVIQNPRYQVTQFGKPVTLSCSQTLNHNVMYWYQQKSSQAPKLLFHYYDKDFNNEADTPDNFQSRRPNTSFCFLDIRSPGLGDTAMYLCATSRDSGIGVGEQFFGPGTRLTVL.

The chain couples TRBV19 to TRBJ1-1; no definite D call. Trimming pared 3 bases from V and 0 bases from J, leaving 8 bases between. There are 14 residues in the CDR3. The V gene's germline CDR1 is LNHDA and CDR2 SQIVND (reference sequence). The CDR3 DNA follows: TGTGCCAGTAGTATCGGGCAGATGAACACTGAAGCTTTCTTT. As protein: CASSIGQMNTEAFF.

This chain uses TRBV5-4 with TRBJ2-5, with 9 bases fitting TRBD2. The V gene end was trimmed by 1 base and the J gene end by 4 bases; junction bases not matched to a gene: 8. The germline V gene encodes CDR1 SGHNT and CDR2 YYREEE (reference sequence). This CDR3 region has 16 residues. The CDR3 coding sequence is TGTGCCAGCAGCTTGAGGTTAGCGGGAGAGGGAGAGACCCAGTACTTC. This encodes CASSLRLAGEGETQYF.

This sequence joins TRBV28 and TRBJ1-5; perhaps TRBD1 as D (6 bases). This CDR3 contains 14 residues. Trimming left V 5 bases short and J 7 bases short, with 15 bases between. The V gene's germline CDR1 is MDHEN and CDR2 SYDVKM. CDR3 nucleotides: TGTGCCAGCAGTCCCGGACAGAACAGGCAGCCCCAGCATTTT. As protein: CASSPGQNRQPQHF.

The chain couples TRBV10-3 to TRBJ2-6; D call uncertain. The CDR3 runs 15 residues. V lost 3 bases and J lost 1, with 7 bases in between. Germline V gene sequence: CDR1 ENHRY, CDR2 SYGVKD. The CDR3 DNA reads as TGTGCCATCAGTGAAAGGGCGTCTGGGGCCAACGTCCTGACTTTC. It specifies CAISERASGANVLTF.

CDR3 sequence: CASSTPGRLNTEAFF. The CDR3 nucleotides read TGTGCCAGCAGTACCCCGGGGAGATTGAACACTGAAGCTTTCTTT. The chain has TRBV6-5 and TRBJ1-1; D remains unclear. Germline values: CDR1 MNHEY, CDR2 SVGAGI. The V and J ends lost 5 bases and 0 bases respectively, with 13 bases between them. The CDR3 has 15 residues.

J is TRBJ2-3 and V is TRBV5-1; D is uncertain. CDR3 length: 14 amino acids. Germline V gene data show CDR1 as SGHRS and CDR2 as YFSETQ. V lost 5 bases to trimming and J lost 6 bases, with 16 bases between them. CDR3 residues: CASRLDSPQDTQYF. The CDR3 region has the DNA TGCGCCAGCAGATTAGACTCGCCACAGGATACGCAGTATTTT.